The clone carrying this TCR beta chain was detected once. With 4 bases removed from V and 7 bases from J, the gap between germline ends came to 11 bases. The CDR3 is 14 residues long. Per germline, CDR1 SNHLY and CDR2 FYNNEI. The study recruited hyperthyroidism patients aged 18 to 65 who were newly diagnosed, under 2 months' duration. The authors amplified TCR beta CDR3 regions, and they did so from RNA transcripts for repertoire sequencing. In the first round, RT-PCR was carried out with HTBI primers, and a multiplex PCR formed the second round. TCRdb called the multiplex PCR reads again in MiXCR, with one record for every CDR3 protein. Of 450,000 to 600,000 distinct CDR3 sequences in the sample, 39% are singletons; the top ten hold less than 4.5%. These data come from a study of Graves' ophthalmopathy and Graves' hyperthyroidism.

The material sequenced was peripheral blood or thyroid tissue (not recorded which). The clonotype originates from an adult man with Graves' hyperthyroidism. J is TRBJ1-6 and V is TRBV2; D is unclear. CDR3 protein: CASSGWVDNSPLHF. The CDR3 DNA sequence: TGTGCCAGCAGTGGTTGGGTAGACAATTCACCCCTCCACTTT.